The 23 T cell receptor beta chains given below trace back to one sample, sequenced in a study of molecular identifiers for immune sequencing clone quantification listed by TCRdb under 2018. Libraries were prepared through PCR. TCRdb names Illumina HiSeq 4000 as the instrument used. TCRdb reran the public reads through fastp at Q25 and MiXCR, keeping productive beta chains. Each entry is one CDR3 protein sequence, shown with its most common DNA and genes. The sample profile shows about 65,000 distinct CDR3 sequences; less than 20% of them were found once. The ten largest clones take up approximately 1.6% of the sample. Sequenced material: naive CD8+ T cells from blood, with Jurkat cell RNA spiked in. The sample's cell subset or site, from its label and the paper: FACS-sorted CD8+CD4-CCR7+CD45RA+ naive T cells. These TCRs come from a human donor in good health. Some libraries in this study had Jurkat cell RNA spiked in.

At least ten counts were recorded for this clonotype. This sequence joins TRBV20-1 and TRBJ2-1; 8 bases align to TRBD2. Per germline, CDR1 DFQATT and CDR2 SNEGSKA (reference sequence). The CDR3 spans 17 residues. V was clipped by 5 bases and J by 1 base; unmatched bases: 13. The CDR3 region is CSAVTGVAGRSYNEQFF. The DNA for the CDR3 is TGCAGTGCTGTCACGGGGGTAGCGGGAAGGTCCTACAATGAGCAGTTCTTC.

For this clonotype: A junction boundary mismatches the germline segment, possibly from a read error. The chain links TRBV20-1 to TRBJ2-2, with 13 bases that match TRBD2. Germline assignment: CDR1 DFQATT and CDR2 SNEGSKA (reference sequence). The length of the CDR3 is 16 residues. In nucleotides, the CDR3 is TGCAGTGCTGGGGGACTAGCGGGGATCAACACCGGGGATCTGTTTTTT. Residues: CSAGGLAGINTGDLFF.

This clonotype was counted a few times. A much larger clone lies one base from this, so it may be a read error. J is TRBJ2-2 and V is TRBV7-2; TRBD1 matches 11 bases. The CDR3 contains 13 residues. J gave up 14 bases and V 5 bases, and 7 bases lay outside the gene matches. Germline assignment: CDR1 SGHTA and CDR2 FQGNSA. CDR3 DNA sequence: TGTGCCAGCAGCCCCACCGGGACAGGGGGTCTGTTTTTT. Translated, it gives CASSPTGTGGLFF.

This clonotype was detected only a few times. A much larger clonotype is one base distant, so this may be a read error. The genes are TRBV10-3 and TRBJ2-5; D is perhaps TRBD1 (6 bases). Germline CDR1 reads ENHRY; CDR2 reads SYGVKD. The CDR3 spans 16 residues. CDR3 region: CAISESGTTNQEAQYF. The CDR3 DNA sequence: TGTGCCATCAGTGAGTCTGGGACAACGAATCAAGAGGCCCAGTACTTC.

A few counts support this clonotype. The rearrangement joins TRBV5-1 to TRBJ2-3; 15 nucleotides match TRBD2. Trimming removed 4 bases from V and 4 bases from J; junction bases left unmatched: 10. Germline loops: CDR1 SGHRS, CDR2 YFSETQ. The CDR3 length is 18 residues. CDR3 sequence reads: CASSPGLAGGGFADTQYF. CDR3 DNA sequence: TGCGCCAGCAGCCCGGGACTAGCGGGAGGTGGGTTTGCAGATACGCAGTATTTT.

This clonotype was picked up many times. The chain employs TRBV4-3 and TRBJ1-5; tentatively, D is TRBD1 (5 bases). CDR3 length equals 15 residues. The V gene lost 0 bases and the J gene lost 7 bases, with 13 bases spanning the gap. The germline CDR1 and CDR2 sequences are LGHNA and YSLEER. The chain's CDR3 is CASSQDRGKGQPQHF. The CDR3 coding sequence is TGCGCCAGCAGCCAAGATCGGGGGAAGGGGCAGCCCCAGCATTTT.

This clonotype occurred many times. V usage is TRBV7-9 and J usage is TRBJ2-1, with TRBD2 matching 8 bases. This CDR3 is built from 15 residues. J lost 8 bases, V lost 5 bases, and 11 bases had no gene match. Germline-derived CDR1 and CDR2 are SEHNR and FQNEAQ (reference sequence). DNA for the CDR3: TGTGCCAGCAGCCCAAGTGGGACTAGTGGGTATGAGCAGTTCTTC. As protein: CASSPSGTSGYEQFF.

This clonotype was recorded at least ten times. The genes are TRBV7-9 and TRBJ2-5; unclear D gene. The length of the CDR3 is 15 residues. Trimming took off 8 bases at V and 4 bases at J, with 20 bases between the two ends. Per germline, CDR1 SEHNR and CDR2 FQNEAQ (reference sequence). DNA of the CDR3: TGTGCCAGCGGCCCGATCGTTTCAGTAGGAGAGACCCAGTACTTC. Its translation: CASGPIVSVGETQYF.

The J gene is TRBJ2-1, the V gene TRBV2; possibly TRBD2 for D (5 bases). This CDR3 comprises 14 residues. V was cut by 8 bases and J by 8 bases, with 19 bases left in between. Germline V lookup: CDR1 SNHLY, CDR2 FYNNEI. CDR3 DNA sequence: TGTGCCAGCTTGGGGAGATCTCGTCTTGATGAGCAGTTCTTC. Its protein product is CASLGRSRLDEQFF. Together with reference TRBV2 and TRBJ2-1, the CDR3 gives the full variable domain: EPEVTQTPSHQVTQMGQEVILRCVPISNHLYFYWYRQILGQKVEFLVSFYNNEISEKSEIFDDQFSVERPDGSNFTLKIRSTKLEDSAMYFCASLGRSRLDEQFFGPGTRLTVL.

There are many counts of this clonotype. The chain links TRBV6-1 to TRBJ2-1; 14 bases map to TRBD2. The junction had 6 bases not matched to a gene; V was cut back by 8 bases and J by 9 bases. The CDR3 sequence is 14 residues long. CDR1 and CDR2 (germline): MNHNS, SASEGT. Here the CDR3 DNA reads TGTGCCAGCGAGGGGACTAGCGGGAGAGTTGAGCAGTTCTTC. Its translation: CASEGTSGRVEQFF.

The V and J genes are TRBV20-1 and TRBJ1-2; 8 nucleotides agree with TRBD1. CDR3 size: 17 residues. CDR1 and CDR2 from the germline V gene are DFQATT and SNEGSKA (reference sequence). Germline trimming cut 5 bases from V and 0 bases from J; bases unmatched to any gene: 14. In nucleotides, the CDR3 is TGCAGTGCTCCCCGGGGGACAGGAGTCCCCACTAACTATGGCTACACCTTC. Translation gives CSAPRGTGVPTNYGYTF.

Of note for this clonotype: An end of the junction differs from the germline gene, which may be a read error. The CDR3 sequence: CASSLQGYNEQSF. The CDR3 DNA reads as TGTGCCAGCAGCTTGCAGGGTTACAATGAGCAGTCCTTC. The genes are TRBV5-4 and TRBJ2-1; D possibly corresponds to TRBD1 (5 bases). Germline loops: CDR1 SGHNT, CDR2 YYREEE (reference sequence). This CDR3 region has 13 residues.

Many counts were recorded for this clonotype. This rearrangement joins TRBV2 to TRBJ2-1; 8 bases agree with TRBD2. The V gene's germline CDR1 is SNHLY and CDR2 FYNNEI. V trimming: 6 bases; J trimming: 6 bases; junction bases outside the gene matches: 4. This CDR3 has 13 amino acids. CDR3 sequence: CASRGLVGNEQFF. The CDR3 DNA is TGTGCCAGCAGGGGACTAGTGGGCAATGAGCAGTTCTTC.

This clonotype showed up many times. The J gene is TRBJ2-3, the V gene TRBV13, with D hard to call. Trimming removed 0 bases from V and 6 bases from J, with 4 bases in between. In germline, CDR1 is PRHDT, CDR2 FYEKMQ (reference sequence). The CDR3 spans 12 residues. Here the CDR3 reads CASSLGSDTQYF. The CDR3 DNA reads as TGTGCCAGCAGCTTAGGTTCCGATACGCAGTATTTT.

This clonotype has ten or more counts. The V call is TRBV6-2 or TRBV6-3, the J call TRBJ2-3; 7 bases are a match to TRBD2. The CDR3 loop spans 20 amino acids. Unmatched junction bases numbered 19, after V lost 0 bases and J lost 4 bases. Per germline, CDR1 MNHEY and CDR2 SVGEGT. The CDR3 protein is CASSYSYQADPGGASDTQYF. For the CDR3, the DNA is TGTGCCAGCAGTTACTCGTACCAAGCTGATCCGGGAGGAGCGTCAGATACGCAGTATTTT.

The genes are TRBV7-9 and TRBJ2-3, with D maybe TRBD2 (6 bases). Trimming pared 1 base from V and 7 bases from J, leaving 15 bases between. Germline assignment: CDR1 SEHNR and CDR2 FQNEAQ (reference sequence). The CDR3 loop spans 15 amino acids. The CDR3 DNA sequence: TGTGCCAGCAGCTTAGTAAGCGGGCCAAGGTATACGCAGTATTTT. This gives the protein CASSLVSGPRYTQYF.

Regarding this clonotype: Since a much larger clone is just one base distant, this may be a read error. This likely comes from a read error, as the CDR3 has no conserved phenylalanine or tryptophan at its end. This rearrangement joins TRBV29-1 to TRBJ2-1; TRBD2 matches 8 bases. CDR3 length: 12 residues. Germline V gives CDR1 SQVTM, CDR2 ANQGSEA. The CDR3 DNA reads TGCAGTTGGCGGGGGGTCAGCGATGAGCAGTTCCTC. It encodes CSWRGVSDEQFL.

A word on this clonotype: At one boundary the junction diverges from the germline segment, which might be a read error. The chain has TRBV6-2 or TRBV6-3 and TRBJ2-7, with a possible D match to TRBD1 (6 bases). This CDR3 is 13 amino acids long. Germline V lookup: CDR1 MNHEY, CDR2 SVGEGT. CDR3 region: CVSTRDISYEQYF. The CDR3 DNA follows: TGTGTCAGCACTCGGGACATCTCCTACGAGCAGTACTTC.

This clonotype was seen ten or more times. The chain has TRBV12-5 and TRBJ2-7; perhaps TRBD2 as D (5 bases). V was trimmed by 3 bases and J by 7 bases, leaving 13 bases between them. This CDR3 has 13 amino acids. CDR1 and CDR2 from the germline V gene are LGHNT and FRNRAP. In DNA form, the CDR3 reads TGTGCTAGTGGTTTCGGACTTGCGGGTGAGCAGTACTTC. It codes for CASGFGLAGEQYF.

This clonotype came up a few times. The genes are TRBV3-1 and TRBJ2-1; 10 bases align to TRBD2. The trim removed 0 bases at V and 8 bases at J, leaving 10 bases unmatched. The CDR3 is 17 residues long. Germline loops: CDR1 LGHDT, CDR2 YNNKEL (reference sequence). CDR3 nucleotides: TGTGCCAGCAGCCAAGATCTTTGGCTAGCGGGAGAAGATGAGCAGTTCTTC. Its translation is CASSQDLWLAGEDEQFF.

This clonotype was seen ten or more times. The rearrangement joins TRBV28 to TRBJ1-2; D is ambiguous. The CDR3 runs to 12 residues. Trimming pared 5 bases from V and 2 bases from J, leaving 6 bases between. Germline CDR1 is MDHEN and CDR2 is SYDVKM. The CDR3 region is CASSPQNYGYTF. The DNA of the CDR3 is TGTGCCAGCAGTCCACAGAACTATGGCTACACCTTC.

Concerning this clonotype itself: An end of the junction does not agree with germline; a read error may underlie this. V is TRBV6-1 and J is TRBJ2-3; no firm D call. Per germline, CDR1 MNHNS and CDR2 SASEGT. The CDR3 sequence is 15 residues long. CDR3: CASSPIVGLVGTRYF. In DNA, the CDR3 is TGTGCCAGCAGTCCCATCGTGGGGTTGGTAGGTACGCGGTATTTT.

This clonotype was seen at least ten times. The V gene is TRBV3-1, the J gene TRBJ2-7; D is unclear. V was pared by 0 bases and J by 0 bases, with 15 bases between. This CDR3 is 17 amino acids long. Germline CDR1 is LGHDT and CDR2 is YNNKEL (reference sequence). The chain's CDR3 is CASSQDVRQPYSYEQYF. CDR3 nucleotides: TGTGCCAGCAGCCAAGATGTTCGGCAGCCCTACTCCTACGAGCAGTACTTC.